Sequencing of this T cell receptor beta chain was carried out in a study of T cell clonotyping in hematopoietic cell transplantation. Study-level points and caveats: After transplant, recipient diversity fell while pathologically expanded clonotypes grew through day 180. Broader posttransplant TCR repertoire diversity was predicted by graft donor and pretransplant recipient Inverse Simpson Index values. At the given depth, recipient repertoires were over 97% de novo clonotypes.

Sequencing used immunoSEQ multiplex PCR; TCRdb keeps in-frame clones, though not all of them. The sample shows more than 10,000 clones, 92% of them seen only once. There are a few counts of this clone. Its antigen is undetermined. The germline CDR1 and CDR2 sequences are SGHRS and YFSETQ. The CDR3 length is 14 residues. V dropped 2 bases and J dropped 6 bases, with 12 bases sitting between them. Source: PBMCs, taken 100 days after allogeneic stem cell transplant. The origin of this receptor is a female patient aged 45 to 65 who had an allogeneic stem cell transplant from an unrelated donor, so the T cells may come from the graft donor. Some clones in this sample may be carry-over from other donors' samples. This chain uses TRBV5-1 with TRBJ2-1, with D perhaps being TRBD1 or TRBD2 (5 bases each). The CDR3 sequence: CASSFLIGGNEQFF. In DNA, the CDR3 is TGCGCCAGCAGCTTCTTAATTGGGGGCAATGAGCAGTTCTTC.